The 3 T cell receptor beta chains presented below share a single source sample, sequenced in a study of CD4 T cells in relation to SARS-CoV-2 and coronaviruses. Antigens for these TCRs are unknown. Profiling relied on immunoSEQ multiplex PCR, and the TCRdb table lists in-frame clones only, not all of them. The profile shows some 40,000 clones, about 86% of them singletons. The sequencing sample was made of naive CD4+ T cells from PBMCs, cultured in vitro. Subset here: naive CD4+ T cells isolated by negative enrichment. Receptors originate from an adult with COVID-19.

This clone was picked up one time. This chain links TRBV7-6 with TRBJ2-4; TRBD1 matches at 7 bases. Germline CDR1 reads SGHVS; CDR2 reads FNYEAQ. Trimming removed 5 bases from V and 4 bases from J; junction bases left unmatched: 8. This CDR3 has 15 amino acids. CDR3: CASSLIRDRKNIQYF. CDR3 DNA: TGTGCCAGCAGCCTCATCCGGGACAGAAAAAACATTCAGTACTTC.

The CDR3 DNA reads as TGTGCCATCAGTGACCGAGTGAACAATGAGCAGTTCTTC. As protein: CAISDRVNNEQFF. The chain has TRBV10-3 and TRBJ2-1; D is uncertain. The CDR3 totals 13 residues. Germline assignment: CDR1 ENHRY and CDR2 SYGVKD. V lost 3 bases, J lost 5 bases, and 8 bases lay in between.

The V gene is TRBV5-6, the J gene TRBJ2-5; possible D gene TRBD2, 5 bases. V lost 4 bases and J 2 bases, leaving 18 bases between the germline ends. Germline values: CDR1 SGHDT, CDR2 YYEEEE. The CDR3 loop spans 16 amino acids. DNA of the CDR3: TGTGCCAGCAGCCGAGCTGGAGGCCTCCTACAAGAGACCCAGTACTTC. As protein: CASSRAGGLLQETQYF.